This TCR beta chain was recorded in a study of T-cell reconstitution after alpha-beta-depleted transplantation in children (dated by TCRdb to 2015 to 2016). Broadly, across the study: T-cell immune reconstitution after TCRalphabeta/CD19-depleted allogeneic hematopoietic cell transplantation in children was quantitatively tracked in the study by means of TCR repertoire profiling. Study-wide findings and limitations: The frequencies of hyperexpanded clones fell over the following months, and after one year, T-cell counts and TCRbeta diversity were mostly attributed to newly produced T cells. About two months after transplant, the apparently early recovery of alphabetaT-cell counts reportedly depended on just several hundred clones that had expanded rapidly and came from non-depleted graft cells. In some patients, high TCRbeta diversity at day 60 was attributed to recipient T cells and intrathymic progenitors that had survived conditioning.

Preparation of the library involved PCR. Sequencing used an Illumina HiSeq 2500. Molecular barcoding was employed in the preparation of TCR libraries, with unique molecular identifiers being used to normalize TCRbeta repertoire quantification. Starting from the raw public reads, TCRdb applied fastp trimming at Q25, assembled clones with MiXCR and retained in-frame beta chains. Identical CDR3 proteins give one entry, which carries the most common genes and DNA. A total of around 960,000 distinct CDR3 sequences appear in this sample, roughly 31% of them only once. The leading ten clones occupy 28% of the sample. V ends up 3 bases short and J 7 bases short, with an unmatched junction base count of 10. The CDR3 sequence holds 15 residues, the cysteine and phenylalanine included. Only the CDR3 part of the read is kept: 45 bases, read in frame from the first base. Taken from the germline V gene, the CDR1 and CDR2 loops are SGHRS and YFSETQ.

The treatment or condition tag for this specimen amounts to: allogeneic hematopoietic cell transplantation with graft depleted of TCRalphabeta T cells and CD19 B cells. TCRalphabeta/CD19-depleted allogeneic hematopoietic cell grafts were given to the transplant recipients, all of whom were children. With regard to this clonotype: The antigen it binds to is not known. No qualities accompany the bases; no much larger clone lies one base away.

The TCR was taken from a boy in the first two years of life who had a stem cell transplant for SCID, so the T cells may come from the graft donor. Recombination linked TRBV5-1 to TRBJ2-1; 7 junctional bases match TRBD2. The specimen comprised PBMCs, mostly from graft donor cells, sampled 360 days after TCRalphabeta/CD19-depleted stem cell transplant. The nucleotides read TGCGCCAGCAGCTCTTTGGCGGGGGACGGGAATGAGCAGTTCTTC. This is translated as CASSSLAGDGNEQFF.